These T cell receptor beta chains were read from a single sample in a study of beta chain features in type 1 diabetes. Sequenced by immunoSEQ multiplex PCR; TCRdb stores in-frame clones only, minus some. The sample gives around 310,000 clones, approximately 13% of which show up once; roughly 0.015% is in the top ten. Source material: naive CD4+ T cells from blood. Receptors were obtained from a woman aged 18-29 years with type 1 diabetes. CDR3s include the opening cysteine and the closing phenylalanine or tryptophan. A D gene is named only where the DNA matches it firmly. The listing skips clone size in some rows; elsewhere it reads once, few, many or a size class.

V	size	J	D	CDR3	DNA
TRBV2	NA	TRBJ1-5	NA	CASSEALSSNQPQHF	TGTGCCAGCAGTGAAGCGCTATCTAGCAATCAGCCCCAGCATTTT
TRBV7-3	few	TRBJ2-3	NA	CASSLLSSTDTQYF	TGTGCCAGCAGCTTACTCAGTAGCACAGATACGCAGTATTTT
TRBV27	NA	TRBJ2-1	TRBD2	CASSKGLAREQFF	TGTGCCAGCAGTAAGGGACTAGCAAGAGAGCAGTTCTTC
TRBV27	few	TRBJ2-6	TRBD1	CASQGGTGAISGANVLTF	TGTGCCAGTCAAGGCGGGACAGGAGCCATCTCTGGGGCCAACGTCCTGACTTTC
TRBV29-1	many	TRBJ2-6	TRBD1	CSVGGQGNVLTF	TGCAGCGTTGGGGGACAGGGGAACGTCCTGACTTTC
TRBV19	NA	TRBJ2-2	TRBD1	CASSPRDSVTGELFF	TGTGCCAGTAGTCCCCGGGACAGCGTTACCGGGGAGCTGTTTTTT
TRBV13	few	TRBJ2-1	TRBD1	CASSLTGAYNEQFF	TGTGCCAGCAGCTTAACAGGGGCCTACAATGAGCAGTTCTTC
TRBV19	NA	TRBJ2-7	NA	CASSSHLLYYEQYF	TGTGCCAGTAGTTCTCACCTCCTCTACTACGAGCAGTACTTC
TRBV28	few	TRBJ2-7	NA	CASSFWTGTKEQYF	TGTGCCAGCAGTTTCTGGACAGGGACTAAGGAGCAGTACTTC
TRBV28	few	TRBJ2-4	NA	CASRAGGSWYIQYF	TGTGCCAGCAGAGCAGGGGGGTCTTGGTACATTCAGTACTTC
TRBV4-2	few	TRBJ2-7	NA	CASSRNGESSYEQYF	TGTGCCAGCAGCCGGAACGGGGAGAGCTCCTACGAGCAGTACTTC
TRBV30	NA	TRBJ2-5	NA	CAWSALQGSETQYF	TGTGCCTGGAGTGCCCTACAGGGCTCGGAGACCCAGTACTTC
TRBV7-2	NA	TRBJ2-3	NA	CASSLWSENDAWYF	TGTGCCAGCAGCTTATGGAGCGAGAACGACGCGTGGTATTTT
TRBV18	few	TRBJ2-1	TRBD1	CASSPLRTGSYNEQFF	TGTGCCAGCTCACCCTTAAGGACAGGGTCCTACAATGAGCAGTTCTTC
TRBV19	few	TRBJ1-1	NA	CASSLSRDWGTEAFF	TGTGCCAGTAGTCTAAGCCGGGATTGGGGCACTGAAGCTTTCTTT
TRBV11-2	NA	TRBJ2-1	TRBD2	CASNDGLAGATEQFF	TGTGCCAGCAATGATGGGCTAGCGGGAGCGACGGAGCAGTTCTTC
TRBV15	NA	TRBJ2-7	TRBD2	CATSREFGTSGRIPLYEQYF	TGTGCCACCAGCAGAGAATTCGGGACTAGCGGGAGGATCCCCCTCTACGAGCAGTACTTC
TRBV5-1	few	TRBJ2-1	NA	CASTEGREGEQFF	TGCGCCAGCACCGAGGGTCGGGAAGGTGAGCAGTTCTTC
TRBV28	NA	TRBJ2-5	TRBD1	CASSFPHGQDQETQYF	TGTGCCAGCAGTTTCCCCCACGGACAGGACCAAGAGACCCAGTACTTC
TRBV10-3	NA	TRBJ2-7	NA	CAISESASYEQYF	TGTGCCATCAGTGAGTCAGCCTCCTACGAGCAGTACTTC
TRBV11-2	few	TRBJ2-3	NA	CASSLLWGLGDTQYF	TGTGCCAGCAGCTTATTATGGGGCCTCGGAGATACGCAGTATTTT
TRBV30	few	TRBJ1-5	NA	CAWSVEAGVRSNQPQHF	TGTGCCTGGAGTGTAGAGGCAGGGGTTCGTAGCAATCAGCCCCAGCATTTT
TRBV7-9	few	TRBJ1-4	TRBD1	CASSSLTGKGEKLFF	TGTGCCAGCAGCTCCCTGACAGGGAAGGGTGAAAAACTGTTTTTT
TRBV6-5	few	TRBJ2-1	NA	CASKKTQGYNEQFF	TGTGCCAGCAAAAAAACACAGGGATACAATGAGCAGTTCTTC